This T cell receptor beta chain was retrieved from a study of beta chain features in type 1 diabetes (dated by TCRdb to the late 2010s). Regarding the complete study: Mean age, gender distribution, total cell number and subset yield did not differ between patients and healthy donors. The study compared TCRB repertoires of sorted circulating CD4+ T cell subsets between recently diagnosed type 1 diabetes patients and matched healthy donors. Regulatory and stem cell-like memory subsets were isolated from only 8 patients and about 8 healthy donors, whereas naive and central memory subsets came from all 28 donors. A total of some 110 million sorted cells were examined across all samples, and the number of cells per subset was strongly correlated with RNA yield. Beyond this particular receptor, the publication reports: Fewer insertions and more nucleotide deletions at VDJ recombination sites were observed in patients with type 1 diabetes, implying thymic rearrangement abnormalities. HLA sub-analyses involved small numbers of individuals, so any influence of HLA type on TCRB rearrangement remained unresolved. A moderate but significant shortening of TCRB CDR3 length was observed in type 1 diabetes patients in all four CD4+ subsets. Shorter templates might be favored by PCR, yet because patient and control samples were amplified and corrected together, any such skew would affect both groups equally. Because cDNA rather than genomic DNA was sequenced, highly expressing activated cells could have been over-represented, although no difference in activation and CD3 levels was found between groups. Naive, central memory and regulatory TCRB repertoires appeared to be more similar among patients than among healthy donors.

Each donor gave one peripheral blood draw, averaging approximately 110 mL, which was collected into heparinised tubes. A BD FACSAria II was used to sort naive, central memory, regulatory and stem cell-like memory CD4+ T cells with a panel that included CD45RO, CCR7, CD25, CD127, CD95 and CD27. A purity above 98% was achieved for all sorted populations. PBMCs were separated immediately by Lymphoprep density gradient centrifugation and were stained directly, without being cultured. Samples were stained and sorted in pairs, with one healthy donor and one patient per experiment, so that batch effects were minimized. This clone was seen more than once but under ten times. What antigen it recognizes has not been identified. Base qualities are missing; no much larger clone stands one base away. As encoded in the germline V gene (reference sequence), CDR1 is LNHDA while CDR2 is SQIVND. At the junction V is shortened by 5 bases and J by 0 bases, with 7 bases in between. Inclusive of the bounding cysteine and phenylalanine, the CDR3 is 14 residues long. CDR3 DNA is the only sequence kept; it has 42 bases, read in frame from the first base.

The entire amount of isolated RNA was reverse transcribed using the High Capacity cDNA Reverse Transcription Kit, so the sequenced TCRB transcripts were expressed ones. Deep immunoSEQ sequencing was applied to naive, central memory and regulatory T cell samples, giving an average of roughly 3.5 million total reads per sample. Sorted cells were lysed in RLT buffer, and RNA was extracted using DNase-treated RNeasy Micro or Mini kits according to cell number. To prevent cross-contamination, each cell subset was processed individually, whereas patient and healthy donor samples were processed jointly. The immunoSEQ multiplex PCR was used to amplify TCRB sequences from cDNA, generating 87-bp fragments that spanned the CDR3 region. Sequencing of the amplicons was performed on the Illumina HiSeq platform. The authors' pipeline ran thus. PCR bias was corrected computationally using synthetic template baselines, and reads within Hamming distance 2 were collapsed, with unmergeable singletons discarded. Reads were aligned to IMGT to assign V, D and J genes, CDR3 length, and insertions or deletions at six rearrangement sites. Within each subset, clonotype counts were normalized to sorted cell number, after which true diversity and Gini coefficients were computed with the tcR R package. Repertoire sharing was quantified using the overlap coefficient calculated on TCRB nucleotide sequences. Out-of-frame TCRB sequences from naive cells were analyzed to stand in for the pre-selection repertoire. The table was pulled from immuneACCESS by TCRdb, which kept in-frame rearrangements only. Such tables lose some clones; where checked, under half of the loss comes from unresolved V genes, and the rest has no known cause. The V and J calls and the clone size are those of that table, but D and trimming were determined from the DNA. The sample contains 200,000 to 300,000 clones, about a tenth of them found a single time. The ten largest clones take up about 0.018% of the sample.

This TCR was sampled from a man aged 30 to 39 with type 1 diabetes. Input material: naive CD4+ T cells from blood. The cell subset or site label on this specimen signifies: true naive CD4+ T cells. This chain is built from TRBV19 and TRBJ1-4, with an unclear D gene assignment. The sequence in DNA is TGTGCCAGTAGTCCGTCAGCAACTAATGAAAAACTGTTTTTT. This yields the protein CASSPSATNEKLFF.